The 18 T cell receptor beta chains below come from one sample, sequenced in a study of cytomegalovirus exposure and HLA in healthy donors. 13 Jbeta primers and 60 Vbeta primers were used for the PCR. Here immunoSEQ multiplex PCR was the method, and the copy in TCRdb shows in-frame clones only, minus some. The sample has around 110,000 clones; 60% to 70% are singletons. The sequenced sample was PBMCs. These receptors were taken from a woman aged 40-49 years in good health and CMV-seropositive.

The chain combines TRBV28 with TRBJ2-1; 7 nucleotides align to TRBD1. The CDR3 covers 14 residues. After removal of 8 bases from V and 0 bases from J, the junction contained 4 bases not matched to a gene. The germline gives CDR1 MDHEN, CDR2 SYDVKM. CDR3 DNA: TGTGCCAGCCTAAAGGGGGCCTCCTACAATGAGCAGTTCTTC. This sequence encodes CASLKGASYNEQFF. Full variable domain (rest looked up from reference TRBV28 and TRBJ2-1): DVKVTQSSRYLVKRTGEKVFLECVQDMDHENMFWYRQDPGLGLRLIYFSYDVKMKEKGDIPEGYSVSREKKERFSLILESASTNQTSMYLCASLKGASYNEQFFGPGTRLTVL.

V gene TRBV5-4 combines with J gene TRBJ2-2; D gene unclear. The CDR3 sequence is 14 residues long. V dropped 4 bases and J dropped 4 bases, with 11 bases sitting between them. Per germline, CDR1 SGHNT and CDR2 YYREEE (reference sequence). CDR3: CASSALEITGELFF. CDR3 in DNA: TGTGCCAGCAGCGCCCTTGAGATCACCGGGGAGCTGTTTTTT. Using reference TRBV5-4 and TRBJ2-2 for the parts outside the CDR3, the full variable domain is ETGVTQSPTHLIKTRGQQVTLRCSSQSGHNTVSWYQQALGQGPQFIFQYYREEENGRGNFPPRFSGLQFPNYSSELNVNALELDDSALYLCASSALEITGELFFGEGSRLTVL.

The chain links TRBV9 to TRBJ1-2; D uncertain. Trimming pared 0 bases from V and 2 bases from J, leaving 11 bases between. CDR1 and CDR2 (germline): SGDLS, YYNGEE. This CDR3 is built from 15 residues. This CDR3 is CASSVGGQPNYGYTF. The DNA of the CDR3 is TGTGCCAGCAGCGTAGGCGGCCAACCCAACTATGGCTACACCTTC.

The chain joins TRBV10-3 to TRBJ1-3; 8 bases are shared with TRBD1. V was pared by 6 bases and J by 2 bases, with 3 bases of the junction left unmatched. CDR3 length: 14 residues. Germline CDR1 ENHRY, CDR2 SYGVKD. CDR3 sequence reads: CAIRSDRAGNTIYF. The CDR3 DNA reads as TGTGCCATCAGATCGGACAGGGCTGGAAACACCATATATTTT.

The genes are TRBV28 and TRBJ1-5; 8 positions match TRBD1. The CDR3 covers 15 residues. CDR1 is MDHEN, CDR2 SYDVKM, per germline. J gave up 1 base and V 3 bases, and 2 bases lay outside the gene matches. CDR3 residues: CASSFRDRSNQPQHF. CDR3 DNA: TGTGCCAGCAGTTTCCGGGACAGGAGCAATCAGCCCCAGCATTTT. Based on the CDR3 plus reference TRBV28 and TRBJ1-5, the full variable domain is DVKVTQSSRYLVKRTGEKVFLECVQDMDHENMFWYRQDPGLGLRLIYFSYDVKMKEKGDIPEGYSVSREKKERFSLILESASTNQTSMYLCASSFRDRSNQPQHFGDGTRLSIL.

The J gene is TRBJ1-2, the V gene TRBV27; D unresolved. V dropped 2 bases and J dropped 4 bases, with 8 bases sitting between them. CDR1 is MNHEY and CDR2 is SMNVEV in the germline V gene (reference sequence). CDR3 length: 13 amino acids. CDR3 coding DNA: TGTGCCAGCAGTTTAGGAGCAACCTATGGCTACACCTTC. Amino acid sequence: CASSLGATYGYTF.

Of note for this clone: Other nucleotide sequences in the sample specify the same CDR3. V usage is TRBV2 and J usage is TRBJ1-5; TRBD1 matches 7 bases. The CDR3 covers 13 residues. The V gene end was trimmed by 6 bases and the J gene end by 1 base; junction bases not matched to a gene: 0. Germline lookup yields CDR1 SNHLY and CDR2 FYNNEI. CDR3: CASSRGSNQPQHF. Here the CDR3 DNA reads TGTGCCAGCAGCAGGGGGAGCAATCAGCCCCAGCATTTT.

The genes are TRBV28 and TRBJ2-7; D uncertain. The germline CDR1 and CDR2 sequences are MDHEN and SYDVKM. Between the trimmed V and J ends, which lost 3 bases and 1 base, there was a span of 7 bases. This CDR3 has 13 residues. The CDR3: CASSFGSSYEQYF. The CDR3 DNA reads TGTGCCAGCAGTTTCGGTAGTTCCTACGAGCAGTACTTC.

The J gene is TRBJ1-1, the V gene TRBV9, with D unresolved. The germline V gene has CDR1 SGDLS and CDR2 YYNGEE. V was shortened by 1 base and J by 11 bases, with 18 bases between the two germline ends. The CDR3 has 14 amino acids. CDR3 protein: CASSVSPVEDLAFF. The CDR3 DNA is TGTGCCAGCAGCGTATCTCCGGTAGAGGATTTGGCTTTCTTT.

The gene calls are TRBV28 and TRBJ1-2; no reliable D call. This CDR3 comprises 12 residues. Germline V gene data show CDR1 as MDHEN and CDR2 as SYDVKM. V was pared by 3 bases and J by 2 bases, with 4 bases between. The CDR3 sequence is CASSFLNYGYTF. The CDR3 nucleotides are TGTGCCAGCAGTTTTCTGAACTATGGCTACACCTTC.

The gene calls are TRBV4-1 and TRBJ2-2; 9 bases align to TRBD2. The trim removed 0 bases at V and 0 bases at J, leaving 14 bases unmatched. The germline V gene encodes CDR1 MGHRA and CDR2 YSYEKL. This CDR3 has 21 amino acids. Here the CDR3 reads CASSQEHRVASGKSNTGELFF. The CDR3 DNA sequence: TGCGCCAGCAGCCAAGAGCACCGGGTAGCTAGCGGGAAGTCGAACACCGGGGAGCTGTTTTTT.

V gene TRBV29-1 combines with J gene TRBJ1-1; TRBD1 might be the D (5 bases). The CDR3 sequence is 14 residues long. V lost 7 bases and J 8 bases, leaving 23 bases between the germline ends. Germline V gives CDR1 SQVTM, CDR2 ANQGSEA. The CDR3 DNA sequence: TGCAGCGGCACCGGGGGGGTTGGGGTGGGGGAAGCTTTCTTT. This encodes CSGTGGVGVGEAFF.

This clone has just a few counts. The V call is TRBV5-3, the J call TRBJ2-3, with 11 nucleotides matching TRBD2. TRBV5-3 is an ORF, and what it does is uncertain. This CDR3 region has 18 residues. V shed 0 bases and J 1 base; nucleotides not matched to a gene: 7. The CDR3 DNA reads TGTGCCAGAAGCTTGGCGGTTAGCGGGAGGGTCGGCACAGATACGCAGTATTTT. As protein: CARSLAVSGRVGTDTQYF.

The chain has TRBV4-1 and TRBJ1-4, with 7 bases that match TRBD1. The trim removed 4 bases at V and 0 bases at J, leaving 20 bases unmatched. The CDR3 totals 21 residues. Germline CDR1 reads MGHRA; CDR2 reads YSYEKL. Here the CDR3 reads CASSRFTISTGRFATNEKLFF. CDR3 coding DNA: TGCGCCAGCAGCCGTTTCACCATCTCGACAGGGAGATTCGCAACTAATGAAAAACTGTTTTTT.

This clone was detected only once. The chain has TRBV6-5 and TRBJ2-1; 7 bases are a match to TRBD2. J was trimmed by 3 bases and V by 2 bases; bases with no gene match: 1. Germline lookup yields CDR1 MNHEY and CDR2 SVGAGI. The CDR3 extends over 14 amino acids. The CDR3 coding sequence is TGTGCCAGCAGTTACCGGGGGGTCTACAATGAGCAGTTCTTC. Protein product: CASSYRGVYNEQFF.

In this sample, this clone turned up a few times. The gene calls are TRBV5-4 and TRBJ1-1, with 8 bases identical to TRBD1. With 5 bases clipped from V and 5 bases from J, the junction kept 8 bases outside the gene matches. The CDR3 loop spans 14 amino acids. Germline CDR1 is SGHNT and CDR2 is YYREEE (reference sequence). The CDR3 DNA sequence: TGTGCCAGCAGTGTACAGGGGGAGAGGACTGAAGCTTTCTTT. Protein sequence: CASSVQGERTEAFF.

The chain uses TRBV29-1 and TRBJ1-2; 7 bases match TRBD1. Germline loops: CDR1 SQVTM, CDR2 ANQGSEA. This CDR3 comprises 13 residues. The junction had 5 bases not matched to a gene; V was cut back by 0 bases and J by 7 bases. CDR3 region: CSVEEGGPPGYTF. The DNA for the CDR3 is TGCAGCGTTGAAGAAGGGGGCCCCCCTGGCTACACCTTC.

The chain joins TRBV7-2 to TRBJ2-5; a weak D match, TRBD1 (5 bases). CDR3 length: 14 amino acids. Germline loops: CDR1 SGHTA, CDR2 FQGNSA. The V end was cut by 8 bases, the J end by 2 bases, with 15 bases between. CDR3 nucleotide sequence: TGTGCCAGCGTTATGGGGCGGACACAAGAGACCCAGTACTTC. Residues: CASVMGRTQETQYF.